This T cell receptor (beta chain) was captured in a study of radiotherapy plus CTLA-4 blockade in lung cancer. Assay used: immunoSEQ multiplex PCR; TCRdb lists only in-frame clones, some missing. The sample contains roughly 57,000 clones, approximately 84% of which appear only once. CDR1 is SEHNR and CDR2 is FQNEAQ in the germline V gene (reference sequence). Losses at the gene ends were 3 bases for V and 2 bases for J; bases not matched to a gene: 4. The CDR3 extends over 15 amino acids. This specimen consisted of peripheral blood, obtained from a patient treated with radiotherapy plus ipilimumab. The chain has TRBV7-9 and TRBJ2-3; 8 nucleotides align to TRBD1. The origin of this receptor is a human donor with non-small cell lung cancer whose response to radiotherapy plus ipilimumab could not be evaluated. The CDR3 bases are TGTGCCAGCAGCTTTCAGGGGGCCGCCACAGATACGCAGTATTTT. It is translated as CASSFQGAATDTQYF.